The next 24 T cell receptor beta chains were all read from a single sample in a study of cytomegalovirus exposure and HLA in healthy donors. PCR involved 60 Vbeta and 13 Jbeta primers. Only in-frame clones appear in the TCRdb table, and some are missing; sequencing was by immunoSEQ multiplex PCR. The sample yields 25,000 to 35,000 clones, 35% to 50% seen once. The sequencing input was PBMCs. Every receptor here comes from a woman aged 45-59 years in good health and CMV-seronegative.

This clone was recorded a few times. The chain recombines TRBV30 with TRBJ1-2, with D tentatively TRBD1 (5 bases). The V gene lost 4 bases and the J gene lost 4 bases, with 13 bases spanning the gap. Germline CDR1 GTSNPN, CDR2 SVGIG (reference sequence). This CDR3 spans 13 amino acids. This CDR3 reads CAWNSGGTYGYTF. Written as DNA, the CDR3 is TGTGCCTGGAATTCCGGGGGGACCTATGGCTACACCTTC. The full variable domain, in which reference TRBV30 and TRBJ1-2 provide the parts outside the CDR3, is SQTIHQWPATLVQPVGSPLSLECTVEGTSNPNLYWYRQAAGRGLQLLFYSVGIGQISSEVPQNLSASRPQDRQFILSSKKLLLSDSGFYLCAWNSGGTYGYTFGSGTRLTVV.

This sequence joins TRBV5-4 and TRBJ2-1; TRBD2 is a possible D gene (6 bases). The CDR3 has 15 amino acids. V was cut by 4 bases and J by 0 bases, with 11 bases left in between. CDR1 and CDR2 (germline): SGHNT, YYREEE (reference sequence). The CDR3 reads CASSATSSSYNEQFF. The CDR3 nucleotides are TGTGCCAGCAGCGCCACTAGCAGCTCCTACAATGAGCAGTTCTTC.

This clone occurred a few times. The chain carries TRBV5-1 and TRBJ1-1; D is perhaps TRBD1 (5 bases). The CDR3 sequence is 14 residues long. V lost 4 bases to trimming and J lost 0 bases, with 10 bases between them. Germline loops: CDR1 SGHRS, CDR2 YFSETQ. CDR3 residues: CASSPDSMNTEAFF. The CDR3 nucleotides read TGCGCCAGCAGCCCCGACAGCATGAACACTGAAGCTTTCTTT.

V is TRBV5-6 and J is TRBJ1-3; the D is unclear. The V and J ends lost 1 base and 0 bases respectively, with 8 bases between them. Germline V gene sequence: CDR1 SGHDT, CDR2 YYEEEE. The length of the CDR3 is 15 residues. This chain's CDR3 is CASSLLGLSGNTIYF. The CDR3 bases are TGTGCCAGCAGCTTGCTTGGACTCTCTGGAAACACCATATATTTT.

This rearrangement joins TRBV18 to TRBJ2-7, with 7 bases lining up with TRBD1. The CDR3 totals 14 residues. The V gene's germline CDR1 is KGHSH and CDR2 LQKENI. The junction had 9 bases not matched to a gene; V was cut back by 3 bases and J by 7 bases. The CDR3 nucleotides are TGTGCCAGCTCACCCCACGAGGGGGCGAGGGAGCAGTACTTC. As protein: CASSPHEGAREQYF.

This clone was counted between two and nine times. This CDR3 reads CSVGQGSNQPQHF. The DNA of the CDR3 is TGCAGCGTTGGTCAGGGTAGCAATCAGCCCCAGCATTTT. The rearrangement uses TRBV29-1 and TRBJ1-5; TRBD1 might be the D (5 bases). Germline values: CDR1 SQVTM, CDR2 ANQGSEA. Trimming removed 4 bases at V and 0 bases at J, with 7 bases between. This CDR3 is 13 amino acids long.

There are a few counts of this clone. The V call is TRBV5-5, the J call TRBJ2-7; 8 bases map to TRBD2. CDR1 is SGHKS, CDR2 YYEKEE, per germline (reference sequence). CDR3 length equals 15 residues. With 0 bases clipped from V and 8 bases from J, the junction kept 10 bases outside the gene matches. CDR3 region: CASSLEDGGERKQYF. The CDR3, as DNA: TGTGCCAGCAGCTTGGAGGACGGGGGGGAGCGGAAGCAGTACTTC.

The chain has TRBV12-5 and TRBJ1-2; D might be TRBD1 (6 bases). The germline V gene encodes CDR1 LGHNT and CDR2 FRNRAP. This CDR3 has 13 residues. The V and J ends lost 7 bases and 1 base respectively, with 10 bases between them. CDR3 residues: CASAADSNYGYTF. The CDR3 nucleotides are TGTGCTAGTGCCGCGGACAGTAACTATGGCTACACCTTC. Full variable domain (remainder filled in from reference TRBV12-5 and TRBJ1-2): DARVTQTPRHKVTEMGQEVTMRCQPILGHNTVFWYRQTMMQGLELLAYFRNRAPLDDSGMPKDRFSAEMPDATLATLKIQPSEPRDSAVYFCASAADSNYGYTFGSGTRLTVV.

CDR3 loop: CAIGDRGRDEKLFF. The CDR3 nucleotides are TGTGCCATCGGGGACAGGGGGCGCGATGAAAAACTGTTTTTT. The genes are TRBV10-3 and TRBJ1-4; TRBD1 aligns across 12 bases. Germline lookup yields CDR1 ENHRY and CDR2 SYGVKD. The trim removed 8 bases at V and 6 bases at J, leaving 4 bases unmatched. The CDR3 length is 14 residues.

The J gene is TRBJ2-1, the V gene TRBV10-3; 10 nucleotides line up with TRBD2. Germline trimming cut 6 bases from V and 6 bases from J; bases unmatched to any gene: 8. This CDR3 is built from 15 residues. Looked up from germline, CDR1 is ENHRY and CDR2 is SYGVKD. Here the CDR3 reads CAIRIPSGRSNEQFF. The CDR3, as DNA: TGTGCCATCAGGATCCCTAGCGGGAGAAGCAATGAGCAGTTCTTC.

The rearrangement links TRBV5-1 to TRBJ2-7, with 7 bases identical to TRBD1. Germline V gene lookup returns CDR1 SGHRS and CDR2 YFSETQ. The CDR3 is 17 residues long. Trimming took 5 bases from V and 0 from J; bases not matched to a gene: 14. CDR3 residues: CASSWEPGQPSSYEQYF. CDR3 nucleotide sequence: TGCGCCAGCAGTTGGGAACCGGGACAGCCATCCTCCTACGAGCAGTACTTC.

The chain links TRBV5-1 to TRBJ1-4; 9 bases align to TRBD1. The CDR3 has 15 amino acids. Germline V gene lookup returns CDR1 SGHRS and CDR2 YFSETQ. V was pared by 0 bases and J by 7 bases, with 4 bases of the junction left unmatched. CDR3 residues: CASSLGGQGTEKLFF. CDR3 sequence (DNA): TGCGCCAGCAGCTTGGGGGGACAGGGCACTGAAAAACTGTTTTTT.

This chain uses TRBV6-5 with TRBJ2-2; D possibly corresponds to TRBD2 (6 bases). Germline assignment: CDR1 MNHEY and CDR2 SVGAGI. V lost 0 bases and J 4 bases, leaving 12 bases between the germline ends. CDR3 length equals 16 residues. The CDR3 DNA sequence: TGTGCCAGCAGTTACTCGCGGGGTCGGGGCACCGGGGAGCTGTTTTTT. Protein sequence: CASSYSRGRGTGELFF.

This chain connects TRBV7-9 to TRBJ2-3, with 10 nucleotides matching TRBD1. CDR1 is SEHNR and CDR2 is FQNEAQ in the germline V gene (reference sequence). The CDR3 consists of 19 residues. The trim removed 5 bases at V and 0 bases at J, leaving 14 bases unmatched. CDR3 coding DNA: TGTGCCAGCAGCCCCCGATGGACAGGGGGTCTGACTAGCACAGATACGCAGTATTTT. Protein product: CASSPRWTGGLTSTDTQYF. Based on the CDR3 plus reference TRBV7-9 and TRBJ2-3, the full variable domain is DTGVSQNPRHKITKRGQNVTFRCDPISEHNRLYWYRQTLGQGPEFLTYFQNEAQLEKSRLLSDRFSAERPKGSFSTLEIQRTEQGDSAMYLCASSPRWTGGLTSTDTQYFGPGTRLTVL.

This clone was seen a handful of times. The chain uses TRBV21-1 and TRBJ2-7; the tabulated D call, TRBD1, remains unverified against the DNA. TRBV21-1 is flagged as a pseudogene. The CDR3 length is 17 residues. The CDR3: CASSKPIQGISPYEQYF. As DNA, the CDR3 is TGTGCCAGCAGCAAGCCCATACAGGGGATAAGCCCCTACGAGCAGTACTTC.

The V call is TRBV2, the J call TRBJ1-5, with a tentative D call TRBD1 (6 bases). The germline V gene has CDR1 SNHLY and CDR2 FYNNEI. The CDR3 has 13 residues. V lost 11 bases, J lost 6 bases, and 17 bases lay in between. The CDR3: CAARQEWGQPQHF. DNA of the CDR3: TGTGCCGCCCGACAGGAGTGGGGTCAGCCCCAGCATTTT.

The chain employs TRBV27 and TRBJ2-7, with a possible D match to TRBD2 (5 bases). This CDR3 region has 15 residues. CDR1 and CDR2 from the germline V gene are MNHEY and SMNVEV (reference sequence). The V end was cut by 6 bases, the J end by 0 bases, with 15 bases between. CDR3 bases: TGTGCCAGCAGGGCTTCGGGGTCCAGCTCCTACGAGCAGTACTTC. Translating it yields CASRASGSSSYEQYF.

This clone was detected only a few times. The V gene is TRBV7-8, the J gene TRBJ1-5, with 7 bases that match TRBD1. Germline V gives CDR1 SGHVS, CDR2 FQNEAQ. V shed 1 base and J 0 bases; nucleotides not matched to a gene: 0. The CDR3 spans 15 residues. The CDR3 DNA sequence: TGTGCCAGCAGCTTAGGACAGGGTAGCAATCAGCCCCAGCATTTT. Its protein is CASSLGQGSNQPQHF. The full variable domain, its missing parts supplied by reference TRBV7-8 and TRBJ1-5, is GAGVSQSPRYKVAKRGQDVALRCDPISGHVSLFWYQQALGQGPEFLTYFQNEAQLDKSGLPSDRFFAERPEGSVSTLKIQRTQQEDSAVYLCASSLGQGSNQPQHFGDGTRLSIL.

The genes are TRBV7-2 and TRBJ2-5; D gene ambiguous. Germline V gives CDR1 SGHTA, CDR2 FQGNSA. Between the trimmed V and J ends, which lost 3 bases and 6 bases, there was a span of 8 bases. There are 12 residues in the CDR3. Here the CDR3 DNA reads TGTGCCAGCAGCTTGGAGAGGAAGACCCAGTACTTC. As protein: CASSLERKTQYF.

CDR3 DNA sequence: TGTGCCAGTAGTATTTCTAGCGGGAGCTCCTACGAGCAGTACTTC. Translation: CASSISSGSSYEQYF. The J gene is TRBJ2-7, the V gene TRBV19; 10 bases match TRBD2. Germline V lookup: CDR1 LNHDA, CDR2 SQIVND (reference sequence). The CDR3 loop spans 15 amino acids. The V gene end was trimmed by 3 bases and the J gene end by 0 bases; junction bases not matched to a gene: 2.

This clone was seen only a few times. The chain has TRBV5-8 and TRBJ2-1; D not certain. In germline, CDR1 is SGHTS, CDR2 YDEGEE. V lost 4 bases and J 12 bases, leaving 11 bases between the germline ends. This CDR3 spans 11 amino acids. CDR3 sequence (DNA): TGTGCCAGCAGCCCGGTTTTCGGGCAGTTCTTC. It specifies CASSPVFGQFF.

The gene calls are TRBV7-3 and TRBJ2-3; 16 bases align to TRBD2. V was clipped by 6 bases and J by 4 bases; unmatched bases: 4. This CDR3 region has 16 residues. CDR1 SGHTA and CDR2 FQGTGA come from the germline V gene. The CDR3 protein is CASSGTSGRGADTQYF. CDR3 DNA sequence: TGTGCCAGCAGTGGGACTAGCGGGAGGGGAGCAGATACGCAGTATTTT.

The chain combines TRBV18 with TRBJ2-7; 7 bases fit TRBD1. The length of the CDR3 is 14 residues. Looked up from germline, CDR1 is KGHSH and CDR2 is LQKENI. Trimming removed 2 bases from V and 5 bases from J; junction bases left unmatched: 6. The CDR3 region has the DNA TGTGCCAGCTCACCATTGATAGGGGGCAACGAGCAGTACTTC. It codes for CASSPLIGGNEQYF.

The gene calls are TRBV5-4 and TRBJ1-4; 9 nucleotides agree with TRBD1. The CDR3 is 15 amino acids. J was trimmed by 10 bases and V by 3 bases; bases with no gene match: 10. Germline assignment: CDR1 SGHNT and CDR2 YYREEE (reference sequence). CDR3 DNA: TGTGCCAGCAGCTGGGGACAGGGCGGGACAGGAAAACTGTTTTTT. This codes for CASSWGQGGTGKLFF.